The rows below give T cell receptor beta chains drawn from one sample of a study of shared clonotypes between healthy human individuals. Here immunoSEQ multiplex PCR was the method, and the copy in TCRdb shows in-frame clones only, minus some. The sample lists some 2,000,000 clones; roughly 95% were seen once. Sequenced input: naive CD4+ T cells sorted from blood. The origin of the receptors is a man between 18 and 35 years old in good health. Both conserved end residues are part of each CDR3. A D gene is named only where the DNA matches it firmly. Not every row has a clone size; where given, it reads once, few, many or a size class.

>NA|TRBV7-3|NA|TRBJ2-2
CASSHRNTGELFF
TGTGCCAGCAGTCACAGGAACACCGGGGAGCTGTTTTTT
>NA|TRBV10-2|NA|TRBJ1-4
CASSEGGEKLFF
TGCGCCAGCAGTGAGGGGGGGGAAAAACTGTTTTTT
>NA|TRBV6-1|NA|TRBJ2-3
CASSDWGARADTQYF
TGTGCCAGCAGTGATTGGGGGGCTAGGGCAGATACGCAGTATTTT
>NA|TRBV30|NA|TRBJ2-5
CAWFTGSGPRGTQYF
TGTGCCTGGTTTACGGGGAGCGGCCCCAGGGGGACCCAGTACTTC
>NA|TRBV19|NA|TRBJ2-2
CASRVGGTGELFF
TGTGCCAGTCGAGTTGGGGGAACCGGGGAGCTGTTTTTT
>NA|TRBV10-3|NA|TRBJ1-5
CAISEVRGAGNQPQHF
TGTGCCATCAGTGAAGTACGGGGGGCGGGCAATCAGCCCCAGCATTTT
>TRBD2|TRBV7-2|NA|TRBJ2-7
CASSLAMLAGGSHEQYF
TGTGCCAGCAGCTTAGCGATGCTAGCGGGAGGTTCCCACGAGCAGTACTTC
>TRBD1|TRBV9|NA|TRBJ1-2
CASSVEQGTGDGYTF
TGTGCCAGCAGCGTCGAACAGGGGACGGGCGATGGCTACACCTTC
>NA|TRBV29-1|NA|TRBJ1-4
CSVEVRGEKLFF
TGCAGCGTTGAGGTCAGGGGTGAAAAACTGTTTTTT
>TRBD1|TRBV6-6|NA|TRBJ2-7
CASSPRQGYEQYF
TGTGCCAGCAGTCCACGACAGGGATACGAGCAGTACTTC
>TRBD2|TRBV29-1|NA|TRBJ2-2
CSVEVETSGRELFF
TGCAGCGTTGAAGTAGAGACTAGCGGCAGGGAGCTGTTTTTT
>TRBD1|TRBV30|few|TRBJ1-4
CAWEGQGNEKLFF
TGTGCCTGGGAGGGACAGGGTAATGAAAAACTGTTTTTT
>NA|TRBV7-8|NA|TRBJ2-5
CASSLTGGQGETQYF
TGTGCCAGCAGCTTAACCGGGGGGCAAGGAGAGACCCAGTACTTC
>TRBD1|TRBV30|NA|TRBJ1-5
CAWPHRGREVMNQPQHF
TGTGCCTGGCCGCACAGGGGGCGCGAAGTTATGAATCAGCCCCAGCATTTT
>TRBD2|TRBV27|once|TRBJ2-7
CASSFLAGTGEQYF
TGTGCCAGCAGTTTCCTAGCGGGGACCGGAGAGCAGTACTTC
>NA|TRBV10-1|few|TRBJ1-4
CASSTSQRGEKLFF
TGCGCCAGCAGTACTTCTCAACGGGGGGAAAAACTGTTTTTT
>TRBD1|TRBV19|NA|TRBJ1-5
CASSSDRGKDQPQHF
TGTGCCAGTAGTAGCGACAGGGGGAAGGATCAGCCCCAGCATTTT
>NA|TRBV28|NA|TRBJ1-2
CASSLQGNYGYTF
TGTGCCAGCAGTTTGCAGGGGAACTATGGCTACACCTTC
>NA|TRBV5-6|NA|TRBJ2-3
CASSFLTDTQYF
TGTGCCAGCAGCTTTCTCACAGATACACAGTATTTT
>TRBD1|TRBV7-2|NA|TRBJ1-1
CASSFDRGRTEAFF
TGTGCCAGCAGCTTCGACAGGGGGCGAACTGAAGCTTTCTTT
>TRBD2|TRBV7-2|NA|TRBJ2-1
CASSSSGVFNEQFF
TGTGCCAGCAGCTCGAGCGGGGTATTCAATGAGCAGTTCTTC
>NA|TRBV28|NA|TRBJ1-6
CASTRGRKNSPLHF
TGTGCCAGCACCCGTGGCAGAAAAAATTCACCCCTCCACTTT
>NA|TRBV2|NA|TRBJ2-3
CASTDGISRSTDTQYF
TGTGCCAGCACCGACGGGATTTCGAGGTCGACAGATACGCAGTATTTT
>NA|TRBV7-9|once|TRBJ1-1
CASSPLGNSRGTEAFF
TGTGCCAGCAGCCCGCTGGGAAATTCAAGGGGCACTGAAGCTTTCTTT
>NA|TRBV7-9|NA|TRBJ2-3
CASSPTLGDTQYF
TGTGCCAGCAGTCCTACCCTGGGGGATACGCAGTATTTT
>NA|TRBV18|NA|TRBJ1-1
CASSPPLTEGKNTEAFF
TGTGCCAGCTCACCACCACTGACGGAGGGGAAAAACACTGAAGCTTTCTTT
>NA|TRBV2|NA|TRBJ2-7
CASNPGRYEQYF
TGTGCCAGCAATCCAGGGCGGTACGAGCAGTACTTC